A single T cell receptor (beta chain) is shown here with its context. This CDR3 spans 19 amino acids. V shed 1 base, J shed 1 base, and the junction held 8 bases outside the gene matches. CDR1 and CDR2 (germline): MNHEY, SVGEGT. This entry belongs to a study of control samples from healthy donors and cancer patients. Clones were sequenced by immunoSEQ multiplex PCR, and TCRdb holds only the in-frame ones, with some missing. The sample consists of under 85,000 clones, 94% of them appearing once. This clonotype originated in a woman in her thirties or forties in good health. Sequencing was done on a sample of blood. The rearrangement joins TRBV6-2 or TRBV6-3 to TRBJ2-2; 11 positions agree with TRBD2. The CDR3 sequence: CASSYFGLAGIMNTGELFF. CDR3 nucleotides: TGTGCCAGCAGTTACTTTGGACTAGCGGGTATAATGAACACCGGGGAGCTGTTTTTT.